These 5 T cell receptor beta chains were sequenced from one sample in a study of cytomegalovirus exposure and HLA in healthy donors. PCR used 60 Vbeta primers and 13 Jbeta primers. Produced via immunoSEQ multiplex PCR; TCRdb's table is partial and in-frame only. Its clone listing holds approximately 79,000 clones. The sequencing sample was made of PBMCs. The receptors originated from a man aged 35 to 55 in good health and CMV-seronegative.

The rearrangement uses TRBV10-3 and TRBJ2-1; 12 nucleotides agree with TRBD2. Trimming cost V 2 bases and J 4 bases; bases outside gene matches: 6. Germline V gene data show CDR1 as ENHRY and CDR2 as SYGVKD. The CDR3 totals 17 residues. The CDR3 loop is CAISEGVTSGRYNEQFF. In DNA form, the CDR3 reads TGTGCCATCAGTGAGGGGGTGACTAGCGGGAGATACAATGAGCAGTTCTTC.

This sequence joins TRBV6-1 and TRBJ1-1; TRBD1 might be the D (5 bases). CDR1 is MNHNS, CDR2 SASEGT, per germline. V was pared by 6 bases and J by 0 bases, with 8 bases between. CDR3 length equals 13 residues. CDR3 nucleotide sequence: TGTGCCAGCAGGGGGCATATGAACACTGAAGCTTTCTTT. Amino acid sequence: CASRGHMNTEAFF.

The genes are TRBV9 and TRBJ2-7, with D tentatively TRBD2 (6 bases). Germline V gene sequence: CDR1 SGDLS, CDR2 YYNGEE. Trimming stripped 0 bases from V and 2 bases from J, with 9 bases between. The CDR3 is 14 amino acids. In DNA form, the CDR3 reads TGTGCCAGCAGCGTAGGGGGAGGTGCCTACGAGCAGTACTTC. The encoded protein is CASSVGGGAYEQYF.

The CDR3 nucleotides are TGTGCCAGCAGTGGCGGGACTAGCGGGACGAGAAATGAGCAGTTCTTC. It encodes CASSGGTSGTRNEQFF. The chain joins TRBV6-1 to TRBJ2-1, with 13 bases that match TRBD2. The germline V gene has CDR1 MNHNS and CDR2 SASEGT. This CDR3 contains 16 residues. The J segment lost 7 bases and the V segment lost 4 bases, leaving 7 bases of the junction unmatched.

The chain links TRBV2 to TRBJ2-7, with D maybe TRBD1 (5 bases). This CDR3 is built from 13 residues. The V end lost 7 bases, the J end lost 3 bases, and 13 bases lay between the germline ends. In germline, CDR1 is SNHLY, CDR2 FYNNEI. The CDR3, as DNA: TGTGCCAGCATGCCCAACCAGGGCTACGAGCAGTACTTC. Translation gives CASMPNQGYEQYF.